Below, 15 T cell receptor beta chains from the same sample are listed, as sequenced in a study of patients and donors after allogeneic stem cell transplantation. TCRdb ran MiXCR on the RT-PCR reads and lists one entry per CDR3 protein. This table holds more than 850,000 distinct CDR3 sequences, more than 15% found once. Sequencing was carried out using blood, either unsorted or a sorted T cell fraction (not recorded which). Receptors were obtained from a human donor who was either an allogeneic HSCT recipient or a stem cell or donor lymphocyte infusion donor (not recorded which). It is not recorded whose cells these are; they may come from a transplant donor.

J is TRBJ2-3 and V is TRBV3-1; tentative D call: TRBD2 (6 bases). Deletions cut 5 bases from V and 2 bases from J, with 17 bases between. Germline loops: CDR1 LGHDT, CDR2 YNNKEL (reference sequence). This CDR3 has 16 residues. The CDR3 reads CASSGRTIPYTDTQYF. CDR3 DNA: TGTGCCAGCAGCGGAAGGACTATTCCCTACACAGATACGCAGTATTTT.

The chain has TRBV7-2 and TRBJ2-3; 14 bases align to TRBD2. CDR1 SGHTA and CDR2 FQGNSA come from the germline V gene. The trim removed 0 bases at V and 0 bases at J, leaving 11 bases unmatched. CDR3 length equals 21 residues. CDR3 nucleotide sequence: TGTGCCAGCAGCTTAGCCCCGGGACTAGCGGGAGAAGATGGTAGCACAGATACGCAGTATTTT. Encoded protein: CASSLAPGLAGEDGSTDTQYF.

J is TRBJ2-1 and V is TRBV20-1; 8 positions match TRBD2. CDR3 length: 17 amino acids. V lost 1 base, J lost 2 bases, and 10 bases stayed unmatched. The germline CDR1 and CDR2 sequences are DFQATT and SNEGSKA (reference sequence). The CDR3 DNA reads TGCAGTGCTAGAGCAACGGGCCGGGGGGGTACCTACAATGAGCAGTTCTTC. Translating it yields CSARATGRGGTYNEQFF.

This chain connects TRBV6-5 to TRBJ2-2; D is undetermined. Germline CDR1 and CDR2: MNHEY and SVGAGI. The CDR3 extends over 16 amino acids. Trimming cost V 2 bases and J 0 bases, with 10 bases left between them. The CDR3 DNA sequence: TGTGCCAGCAGTTACCGAACTTCAACGAACACCGGGGAGCTGTTTTTT. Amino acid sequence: CASSYRTSTNTGELFF.

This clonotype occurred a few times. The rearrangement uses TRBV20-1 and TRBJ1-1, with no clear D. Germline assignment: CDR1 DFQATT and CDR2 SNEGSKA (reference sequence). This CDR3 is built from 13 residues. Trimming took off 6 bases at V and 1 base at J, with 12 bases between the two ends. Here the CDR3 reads CSAPITANTEAFF. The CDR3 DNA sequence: TGCAGTGCCCCAATTACGGCGAACACTGAAGCTTTCTTT.

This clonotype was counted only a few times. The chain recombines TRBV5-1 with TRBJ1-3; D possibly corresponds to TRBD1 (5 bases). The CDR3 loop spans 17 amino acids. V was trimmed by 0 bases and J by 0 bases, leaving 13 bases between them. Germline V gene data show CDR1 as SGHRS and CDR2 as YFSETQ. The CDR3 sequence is CASSLGGTSSSGNTIYF. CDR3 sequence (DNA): TGCGCCAGCAGCTTGGGAGGGACTTCCAGCTCTGGAAACACCATATATTTT.

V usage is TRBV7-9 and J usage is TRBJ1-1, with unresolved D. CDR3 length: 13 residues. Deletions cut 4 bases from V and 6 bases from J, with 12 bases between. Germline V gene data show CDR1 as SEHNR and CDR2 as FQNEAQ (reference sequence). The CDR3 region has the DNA TGTGCCAGCAGCTCGGGAGTTGAGCCTGAAGCTTTCTTT. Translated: CASSSGVEPEAFF.

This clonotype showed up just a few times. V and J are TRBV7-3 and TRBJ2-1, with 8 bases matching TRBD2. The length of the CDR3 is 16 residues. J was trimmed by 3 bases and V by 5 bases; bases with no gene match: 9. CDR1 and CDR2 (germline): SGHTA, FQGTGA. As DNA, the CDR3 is TGTGCCAGCAGCCCAGGATTAGCGGGGATCTACAATGAGCAGTTCTTC. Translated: CASSPGLAGIYNEQFF.

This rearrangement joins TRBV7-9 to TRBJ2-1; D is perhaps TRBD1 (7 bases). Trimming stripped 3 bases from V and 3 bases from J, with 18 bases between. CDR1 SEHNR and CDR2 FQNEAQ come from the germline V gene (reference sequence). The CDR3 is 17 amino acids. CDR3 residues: CASSFPGGLQLYNEQFF. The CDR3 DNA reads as TGTGCCAGCAGCTTCCCAGGGGGGCTCCAGCTCTACAATGAGCAGTTCTTC.

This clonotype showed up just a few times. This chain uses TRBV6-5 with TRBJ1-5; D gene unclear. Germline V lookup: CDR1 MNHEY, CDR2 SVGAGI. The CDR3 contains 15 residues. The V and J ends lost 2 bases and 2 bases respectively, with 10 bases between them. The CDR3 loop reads CASSYMAGGNQPQHF. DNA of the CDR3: TGTGCCAGCAGTTACATGGCCGGGGGCAATCAGCCCCAGCATTTT.

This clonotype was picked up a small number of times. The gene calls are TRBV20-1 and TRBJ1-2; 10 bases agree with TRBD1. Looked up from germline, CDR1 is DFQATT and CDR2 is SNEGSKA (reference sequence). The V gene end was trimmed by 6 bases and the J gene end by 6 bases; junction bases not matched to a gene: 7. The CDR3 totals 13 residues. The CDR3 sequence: CSAQPGQGNGYTF. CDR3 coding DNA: TGCAGTGCGCAACCGGGACAGGGGAATGGCTACACCTTC.

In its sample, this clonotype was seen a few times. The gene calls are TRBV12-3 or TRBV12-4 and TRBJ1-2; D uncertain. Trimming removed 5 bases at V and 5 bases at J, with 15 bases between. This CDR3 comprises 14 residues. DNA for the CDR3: TGTGCCAGCAGTCTGACCAACCAGCGGTATGGCTACACCTTC. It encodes CASSLTNQRYGYTF.

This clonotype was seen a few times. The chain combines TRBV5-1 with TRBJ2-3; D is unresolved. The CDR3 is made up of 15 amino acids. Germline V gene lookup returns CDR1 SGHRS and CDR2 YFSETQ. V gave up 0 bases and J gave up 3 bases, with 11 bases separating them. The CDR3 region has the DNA TGCGCCAGCAGCTTGGGACACCCACAAACAGATACGCAGTATTTT. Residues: CASSLGHPQTDTQYF.

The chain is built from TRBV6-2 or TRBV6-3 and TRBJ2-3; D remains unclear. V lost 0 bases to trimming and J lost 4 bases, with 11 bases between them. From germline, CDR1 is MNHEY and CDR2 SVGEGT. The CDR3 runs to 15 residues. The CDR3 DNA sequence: TGTGCCAGCAGTTACTCCCGGACCCTGGCAGATACGCAGTATTTT. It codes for CASSYSRTLADTQYF.

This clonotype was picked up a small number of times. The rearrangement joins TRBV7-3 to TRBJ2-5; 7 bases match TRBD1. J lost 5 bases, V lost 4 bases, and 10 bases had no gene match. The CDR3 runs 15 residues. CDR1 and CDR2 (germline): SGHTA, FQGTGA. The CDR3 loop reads CASSYRGGEWETQYF. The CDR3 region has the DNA TGTGCCAGCAGCTACAGGGGTGGGGAATGGGAGACCCAGTACTTC.